This TCR beta chain was identified during a study of blood T cells in healthy people across ages. Through a sample-barcoded 5' primer and a J-beta primer mix, a second PCR was run for roughly 7 to 12 cycles. A tag from a template-switch adaptor with 12 random nucleotides marked each cDNA molecule. Each sample yielded at least 3 million CDR3-containing paired-end reads. Via MiXCR, TCRdb re-called the 5' RACE reads, giving one row per CDR3 protein. This sample carries about 1.8 million distinct CDR3 sequences, approximately 50% of them seen once, and the ten largest clones take approximately 2%. CDR1 is SNHLY, CDR2 FYNNEI, per germline. The CDR3 loop spans 13 amino acids. Trimming left V 0 bases short and J 5 bases short, with 7 bases between.

This receptor was obtained from a woman aged 40 to 50 in good health. The chain is built from TRBV2 and TRBJ2-5, with D possibly TRBD2 on 5 matching bases. Sequenced input: blood. The CDR3 protein is CASSEARRETQYF. CDR3 DNA: TGTGCCAGCAGTGAAGCGAGGAGGGAGACCCAGTACTTC. Full variable domain (outside the CDR3, taken from reference TRBV2 and TRBJ2-5): EPEVTQTPSHQVTQMGQEVILRCVPISNHLYFYWYRQILGQKVEFLVSFYNNEISEKSEIFDDQFSVERPDGSNFTLKIRSTKLEDSAMYFCASSEARRETQYFGPGTRLLVL.